Below are 9 T cell receptor beta chains sequenced from a single sample in a study of post-analysis software for immune sequencing data. For these receptors, no antigen is known. Study outcomes and limitations: Five or six TRBV segments were significantly more frequent in patients than in controls. TRBV5-6, TRBV5-1 and TRBV20-1 were among these segments.

cDNA libraries of TCR beta carried unique molecular identifiers. TCRdb processed the PCR reads anew with MiXCR; each CDR3 protein has one entry. The repertoire holds approximately 570,000 distinct CDR3 sequences, with around 40% as singletons. Specimen: blood. Receptor source: a girl aged 10 to 17 with multiple sclerosis.

The chain uses TRBV5-1 and TRBJ2-3, with 9 bases matching TRBD2. CDR1 is SGHRS and CDR2 is YFSETQ in the germline V gene. V lost 2 bases and J lost 4; bases outside the gene matches: 8. This CDR3 is 16 amino acids long. The CDR3 protein is CASSLGAGGSADTQYF. CDR3 nucleotide sequence: TGCGCCAGCAGCTTAGGAGCGGGGGGAAGCGCAGATACGCAGTATTTT.

This chain joins TRBV7-2 and TRBJ1-1; unclear D gene. The CDR3 contains 14 residues. Germline CDR1 and CDR2: SGHTA and FQGNSA. V shed 4 bases and J shed 1 base, with 10 bases lying between them. This CDR3 reads CASSSYTKNTEAFF. For the CDR3, the DNA is TGTGCCAGCAGCTCCTATACAAAGAACACTGAAGCTTTCTTT.

The gene calls are TRBV5-6 and TRBJ2-1; the D gene is possibly TRBD2 (6 bases). Per the germline V gene, CDR1 is SGHDT and CDR2 is YYEEEE. The CDR3 has 16 residues. Trimming pared 1 base from V and 7 bases from J, leaving 18 bases between. The CDR3 nucleotides are TGTGCCAGCAGCTTGATCGGTACGGGAGAGAGGAATGAGCAGTTCTTC. The encoded protein is CASSLIGTGERNEQFF.

With regard to this clonotype: One junction end disagrees with the germline gene, perhaps due to a read error. V gene TRBV12-3 or TRBV12-4 combines with J gene TRBJ2-3, with D maybe TRBD2 (6 bases). The CDR3 is 14 residues long. CDR3 in amino acids: CASSYRLGPDMQYF. CDR3 sequence (DNA): TGTGCCAGCAGTTACCGACTAGGACCAGATATGCAGTATTTT.

This chain uses TRBV4-1 with TRBJ2-2; D gene uncertain. The V end was cut by 1 base, the J end by 8 bases, with 5 bases between. Germline values: CDR1 MGHRA, CDR2 YSYEKL. This CDR3 has 12 amino acids. CDR3 residues: CASSQVGGELFF. The CDR3 DNA is TGCGCCAGCAGCCAAGTGGGGGGGGAGCTGTTTTTT.

This clonotype showed up just a few times. The gene calls are TRBV6-1 and TRBJ2-5; TRBD1 matches 7 bases. Germline assignment: CDR1 MNHNS and CDR2 SASEGT. The CDR3 consists of 13 residues. The V gene end was trimmed by 9 bases and the J gene end by 6 bases; junction bases not matched to a gene: 10. This CDR3 reads CASRTGVEQTQYF. CDR3 nucleotides: TGTGCCAGTCGCACAGGGGTTGAGCAGACCCAGTACTTC.

The sample holds a few counts of this clonotype. The V call is TRBV5-1, the J call TRBJ2-1; D is undetermined. Trimming took off 4 bases at V and 0 bases at J, with 11 bases between the two ends. The germline gives CDR1 SGHRS, CDR2 YFSETQ. The CDR3 consists of 15 residues. CDR3 sequence reads: CASSPEESSYNEQFF. For the CDR3, the DNA is TGCGCCAGCAGCCCAGAGGAGAGCTCCTACAATGAGCAGTTCTTC.

The chain has TRBV7-2 and TRBJ2-1, with TRBD2 matching over 16 bases. CDR1 and CDR2 (germline): SGHTA, FQGNSA. The CDR3 runs to 15 residues. After removal of 5 bases from V and 15 bases from J, the junction contained 10 bases not matched to a gene. The CDR3 loop reads CASSTLGTSGRAPFF. The CDR3 region has the DNA TGTGCCAGCAGCACCCTCGGGACTAGCGGGAGGGCCCCGTTCTTC.

The chain recombines TRBV5-1 with TRBJ2-7; D may be TRBD1 (6 bases). This CDR3 region has 14 residues. Trimming stripped 4 bases from V and 3 bases from J, with 14 bases between. Germline V gene lookup returns CDR1 SGHRS and CDR2 YFSETQ. DNA of the CDR3: TGCGCCAGCAGCCCCCGGGACACGGGCTACGAGCAGTACTTC. Protein product: CASSPRDTGYEQYF.